The rows below give T cell receptor beta chains drawn from one sample of a study of cytomegalovirus exposure and HLA in healthy donors. Libraries were prepared by immunoSEQ multiplex PCR; TCRdb keeps only in-frame clonotypes and omits some of them. The profile shows 210,000 or so clones, about 83% of them singletons. Sequenced: PBMCs. The origin of the receptors is a woman aged 45-65 years in good health and CMV-seropositive. CDR3s include the opening cysteine and the closing phenylalanine or tryptophan. A D gene is named only where the DNA matches it firmly. The size entry is marked missing in some rows and otherwise reads once, few, many or a size class.

j_call v_call d_call clone_size cdr3_aa cdr3_nt
TRBJ2-4 TRBV15 - few CATKPDLSTGYKDIQYF TGTGCCACCAAGCCCGACCTTTCCACAGGGTACAAGGACATTCAGTACTTC
TRBJ2-4 TRBV10-3 TRBD2 - CAIGVREGDIQYF TGTGCCATAGGGGTCAGGGAGGGTGACATTCAGTACTTC
TRBJ1-3 TRBV19 - - CAGSRGLGLSGNTIYF TGTGCCGGATCCAGGGGCTTAGGCTTATCTGGAAACACCATATATTTT
TRBJ1-1 TRBV7-2 - - CASSLTQNTEAFF TGTGCCAGCAGCCTCACACAGAACACTGAAGCTTTCTTT
TRBJ2-2 TRBV6-5 TRBD1 - CASSRDRANTGELFF TGTGCCAGCAGCCGCGACAGGGCGAACACCGGGGAGCTGTTTTTT
TRBJ1-2 TRBV18 TRBD1 - CASSPSPDRGDGYTF TGTGCCAGCTCACCTTCTCCGGACAGGGGCGATGGCTACACCTTC
TRBJ1-2 TRBV11-2 TRBD1 - CASSHDRGTGYTF TGTGCCAGCAGCCACGACAGGGGTACTGGCTACACCTTC
TRBJ1-1 TRBV19 - - CASSIAGGRYTNTEAFF TGTGCCAGTAGTATAGCGGGAGGGAGGTATACCAACACTGAAGCTTTCTTT
TRBJ1-4 TRBV11-2 - - CASSFWTDPNEKLFF TGTGCCAGCAGCTTCTGGACAGATCCCAATGAAAAACTGTTTTTT
TRBJ2-2 TRBV7-3 TRBD2 - CASSWAGGRSTGELFF TGTGCCAGCAGCTGGGCGGGAGGGAGGAGTACCGGGGAGCTGTTTTTT